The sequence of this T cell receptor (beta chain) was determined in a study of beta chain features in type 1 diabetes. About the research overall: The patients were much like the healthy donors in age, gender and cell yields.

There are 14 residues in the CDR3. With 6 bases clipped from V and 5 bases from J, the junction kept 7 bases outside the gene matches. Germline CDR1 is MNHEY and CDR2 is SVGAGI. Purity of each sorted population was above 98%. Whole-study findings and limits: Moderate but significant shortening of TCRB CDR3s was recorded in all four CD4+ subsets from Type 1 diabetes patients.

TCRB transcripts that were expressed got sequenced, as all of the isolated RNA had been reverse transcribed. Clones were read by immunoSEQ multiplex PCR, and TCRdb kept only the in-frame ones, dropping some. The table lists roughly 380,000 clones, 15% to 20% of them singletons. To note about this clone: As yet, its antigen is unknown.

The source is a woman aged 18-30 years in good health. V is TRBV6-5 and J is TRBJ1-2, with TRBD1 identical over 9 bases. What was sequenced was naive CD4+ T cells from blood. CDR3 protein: CASRDRGTRYGYTF. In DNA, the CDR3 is TGTGCCAGCAGGGACAGGGGAACTCGATATGGCTACACCTTC.